This T cell receptor (beta chain) was sequenced during a study of cytomegalovirus exposure and HLA in healthy donors. Findings and caveats of the study: When a later analysis was performed, an Asian-associated ancestry cluster reportedly had fewer N-insertions than the roughly 700-donor mean. A later look showed TCR association rates differing by HLA locus, highest for DRB1 and lowest for HLA-C. A missense DCLRE1C variant was associated with V- and J-gene trimming of TCR beta chains in a later analysis, and an independent cohort replicated the association. In an earlier analysis, in roughly 580 donors, most V segments appeared productive either ~87% or ~30% of the time.

The CDR3 contains 18 residues. V dropped 3 bases and J dropped 0; count of bases not matched to a gene: 6. In germline, CDR1 is SGDLS, CDR2 YYNGEE. The PCR used 60 Vbeta and 13 Jbeta primers. Data came from immunoSEQ multiplex PCR; TCRdb stores just in-frame clones and leaves some out. The sample lists roughly 110,000 clones, about 81% occurring once. For this clone: The target antigen is unknown.

The chain uses TRBV9 and TRBJ2-7; 16 nucleotides match TRBD2. The sample was PBMCs. This sequence originates from a man aged 25-45 years in good health and CMV-seropositive. DNA of the CDR3: TGTGCCAGCAGCGCGGGACTAGCGGGGGGGCTCAACTCCTACGAGCAGTACTTC. It yields the protein CASSAGLAGGLNSYEQYF.